What follows are 2 T cell receptor beta chains derived from one specimen sequenced in a study of T cells in Graves' hyperthyroidism and ophthalmopathy. The TCR beta CDR3 regions underwent amplification using RNA transcripts as the source. Researchers ran a first-round RT-PCR on the TCR CDR3 using the HTBI primer set. A single record per CDR3 protein comes from TCRdb applying MiXCR to the multiplex PCR reads. Of a few hundred thousand distinct CDR3 sequences detected, less than 20% appear once; the ten largest clones hold around 7.5%. The sequenced material came from blood. The receptors originated from a woman aged 30 to 39 with Graves' hyperthyroidism.

The chain carries TRBV20-1 and TRBJ2-7; 16 nucleotides line up with TRBD2. Germline lookup yields CDR1 DFQATT and CDR2 SNEGSKA (reference sequence). Trimming cost V 0 bases and J 3 bases; bases outside gene matches: 8. The CDR3 is made up of 18 amino acids. CDR3 sequence (DNA): TGCAGTGCTAGAGAGGGACTAGCGGGAGGGCCGGTGAGCTACGAGCAGTACTTC. This translates into CSAREGLAGGPVSYEQYF.

This clonotype showed up many times. The V call is TRBV11-2, the J call TRBJ2-1; 7 bases align to TRBD1. Germline V lookup: CDR1 SGHAT, CDR2 FQNNGV. The CDR3 runs 15 residues. Trimming removed 5 bases from V and 5 bases from J; junction bases left unmatched: 9. CDR3 in amino acids: CASSQTTGWNNEQFF. In DNA, the CDR3 is TGTGCCAGCAGCCAAACGACAGGGTGGAACAATGAGCAGTTCTTC.